This T cell receptor (beta chain) was captured by sequencing in a study of blood T cell repertoires in COVID-19. Study at large: COVID-19 samples, acute and convalescent, were from the United States, Italy and Spain. From T cells, B-cell-depleted T cells, or PBMCs came the material, which was cDNA or gDNA.

Authors' processing steps: Reference gene primers were amplified, and this amplification served to estimate nucleated cell counts. TCRdb's table, derived via immunoSEQ multiplex PCR, lists solely in-frame clones and lacks some. V and J calls and clone size are given by that table; D and trimming were obtained from the DNA. The sample holds about 140,000 clones, 87% seen once. Germline CDR1 LNHNV, CDR2 YYDKDF (reference sequence). This CDR3 comprises 17 residues. The J segment lost 4 bases and the V segment lost 1 base, leaving 6 bases of the junction unmatched. The rearrangement joins TRBV15 to TRBJ2-3; 12 positions agree with TRBD2. Specimen: peripheral blood. This TCR derives from a man aged 50 to 59 who had recovered from COVID-19. The CDR3 loop reads CATSRGVTSGGADTQYF. The DNA of the CDR3 is TGTGCCACCAGCAGAGGGGTGACTAGCGGGGGTGCAGATACGCAGTATTTT. Full variable domain (missing parts from reference TRBV15 and TRBJ2-3): DAMVIQNPRYQVTQFGKPVTLSCSQTLNHNVMYWYQQKSSQAPKLLFHYYDKDFNNEADTPDNFQSRRPNTSFCFLDIRSPGLGDTAMYLCATSRGVTSGGADTQYFGPGTRLTVL.